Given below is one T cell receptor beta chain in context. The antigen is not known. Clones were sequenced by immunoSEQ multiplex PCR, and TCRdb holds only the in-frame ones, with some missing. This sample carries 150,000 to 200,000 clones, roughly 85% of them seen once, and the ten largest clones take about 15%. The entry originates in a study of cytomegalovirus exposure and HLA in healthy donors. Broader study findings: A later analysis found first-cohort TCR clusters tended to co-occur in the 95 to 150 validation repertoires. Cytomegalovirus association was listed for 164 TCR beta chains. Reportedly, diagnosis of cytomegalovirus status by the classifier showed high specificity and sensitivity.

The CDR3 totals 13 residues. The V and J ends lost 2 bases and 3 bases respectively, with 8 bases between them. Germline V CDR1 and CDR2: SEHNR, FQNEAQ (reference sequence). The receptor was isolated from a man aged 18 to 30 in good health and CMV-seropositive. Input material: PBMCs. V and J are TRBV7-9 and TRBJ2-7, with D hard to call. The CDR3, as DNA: TGTGCCAGCAGCTTACGGGTGGACTACGAGCAGTACTTC. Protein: CASSLRVDYEQYF.